Each of the 30 T cell receptor beta chains below was sequenced from the same sample in a study of T-cell memory formation after mild COVID-19. TCRdb itself ran the 5' RACE reads through MiXCR, one entry per CDR3 protein. The sample lists a few hundred thousand distinct CDR3 sequences; about 15% were seen once. The specimen was PBMCs or a T cell subset sorted from them (not recorded which). These TCRs come from a young man who had mild COVID-19 (a few samples of this study predate the infection). Cell type and time point are not known.

In nucleotides, the CDR3 is TGTGCCAGCTTAAAATGGGGCGGGGGGGGCACAGATACGCAGTATTTT. This codes for CASLKWGGGGTDTQYF. The V and J genes are TRBV18 and TRBJ2-3, with 9 bases lining up with TRBD2. CDR3 length: 16 residues. The junction had 9 bases not matched to a gene; V was cut back by 7 bases and J by 1 base. Germline loops: CDR1 KGHSH, CDR2 LQKENI.

The chain joins TRBV4-1 to TRBJ1-5, with D uncertain. The germline V and J ends were trimmed by 1 base and 5 bases, with 9 bases remaining between them. The CDR3 has 14 residues. Germline-derived CDR1 and CDR2 are MGHRA and YSYEKL. The CDR3 nucleotides read TGCGCCAGCAGCCAAGTTATAGGGCATCAGCCCCAGCATTTT. As protein: CASSQVIGHQPQHF.

This clonotype was seen only a few times. This chain joins TRBV9 and TRBJ2-3; tentatively, D is TRBD1 (5 bases). Germline V gene lookup returns CDR1 SGDLS and CDR2 YYNGEE. V dropped 3 bases and J dropped 4 bases, with 18 bases sitting between them. The CDR3 contains 16 residues. CDR3 in DNA: TGTGCCAGCAGCGAGTGGACGAGTTTAGGGGCAGATACGCAGTATTTT. Encoded protein: CASSEWTSLGADTQYF. Complete variable domain (other parts from reference TRBV9 and TRBJ2-3): DSGVTQTPKHLITATGQRVTLRCSPRSGDLSVYWYQQSLDQGLQFLIQYYNGEERAKGNILERFSAQQFPDLHSELNLSSLELGDSALYFCASSEWTSLGADTQYFGPGTRLTVL.

The chain employs TRBV6-7 and TRBJ2-7; TRBD1 is a possible D gene (6 bases). TRBV6-7 is an open reading frame whose function is uncertain. Trimming pared 6 bases from V and 3 bases from J, leaving 15 bases between. The CDR3 totals 14 residues. In DNA form, the CDR3 reads TGTGCCAGCAGGCGCCGACAGGATGACTACGAGCAGTACGTC. This codes for CASRRRQDDYEQYV.

Concerning this clonotype: This CDR3 fails to terminate in the conserved phenylalanine or tryptophan, so it likely reflects a read error. The chain is built from TRBV3-1 and TRBJ1-2, with TRBD1 matching 9 bases. The CDR3 is made up of 17 amino acids. The J segment lost 6 bases and the V segment lost 2 bases, leaving 13 bases of the junction unmatched. CDR1 is LGHDT, CDR2 YNNKEL, per germline (reference sequence). This CDR3 is CASSQRFTGGGFDGYTL. The CDR3 nucleotides read TGTGCCAGCAGCCAACGATTTACAGGGGGCGGCTTTGATGGCTACACCCTC.

The sample holds a few counts of this clonotype. The rearrangement joins TRBV25-1 to TRBJ2-3; 8 bases line up with TRBD2. CDR1 MGHDK and CDR2 SYGVNS come from the germline V gene. V shed 8 bases, J shed 5 bases, and the junction held 9 bases outside the gene matches. This CDR3 has 14 residues. The CDR3 region has the DNA TGTGCCAGCGCGTCGGGACTAGTTTTAGATACGCAGTATTTT. Translated, it gives CASASGLVLDTQYF.

The V and J genes are TRBV28 and TRBJ2-7; D not certain. The germline V gene has CDR1 MDHEN and CDR2 SYDVKM. The CDR3 totals 15 residues. V gave up 0 bases and J gave up 1 base, with 10 bases separating them. The CDR3 bases are TGTGCCAGCAGTTTATGGGCAGGATCTTCCTACGAGCAGTACGTC. The encoded protein is CASSLWAGSSYEQYV.

The rearrangement joins TRBV5-6 to TRBJ1-2, with D possibly matching TRBD1 (5 bases). The germline CDR1 and CDR2 sequences are SGHDT and YYEEEE. Trimming removed 4 bases at V and 4 bases at J, with 17 bases between. This CDR3 has 15 residues. CDR3 in amino acids: CASSPRPGTAYGYTF. CDR3 DNA sequence: TGTGCCAGCAGCCCTCGCCCTGGGACTGCCTATGGCTACACCTTC.

This clonotype has more than one count but fewer than ten. CDR3 region: CSARVTPGQGAGDTQYF. The CDR3 nucleotides are TGCAGTGCTAGAGTAACCCCGGGACAGGGGGCTGGAGATACGCAGTATTTT. The V gene is TRBV20-1, the J gene TRBJ2-3, with 12 bases lining up with TRBD1. V lost 1 base and J lost 5; bases outside the gene matches: 10. The CDR3 runs to 17 residues. The germline CDR1 and CDR2 sequences are DFQATT and SNEGSKA (reference sequence).

This clonotype was counted only a few times. The V call is TRBV28, the J call TRBJ2-3; 11 bases are a match to TRBD1. The ends lost 2 bases at V and 5 bases at J; junction bases unmatched: 9. CDR1 and CDR2 from the germline V gene are MDHEN and SYDVKM. This CDR3 is built from 17 residues. CDR3 residues: CASSLTGQGARGDTQYF. The DNA for the CDR3 is TGTGCCAGCAGTTTAACTGGACAGGGGGCGCGAGGAGATACGCAGTATTTT.

The chain joins TRBV29-1 to TRBJ2-3; unclear D gene. The CDR3 contains 13 residues. Germline V gene sequence: CDR1 SQVTM, CDR2 ANQGSEA. The V gene lost 7 bases and the J gene lost 0 bases, with 11 bases spanning the gap. The CDR3 protein is CSAGVPSTDTQYF. CDR3 DNA sequence: TGCAGCGCGGGCGTCCCTAGCACAGATACGCAGTATTTT.

CDR3 protein: CASSLFGTNYGYTF. In nucleotides, the CDR3 is TGTGCCAGCAGTTTATTCGGCACTAACTATGGCTACACCTTC. The chain joins TRBV27 to TRBJ1-2; unclear D gene. Trimming cost V 1 base and J 0 bases, with 6 bases left between them. This CDR3 spans 14 amino acids. Germline CDR1 and CDR2: MNHEY and SMNVEV (reference sequence).

As concerns this clonotype: One junction end does not reproduce the germline sequence, and a read error may be involved. The chain has TRBV7-3 and TRBJ2-5; D is ambiguous. Germline-derived CDR1 and CDR2 are SGHTA and FQGTGA. The CDR3 spans 13 residues. DNA for the CDR3: TGTGCCAGCAGCATAACAGTTCAAGAGACCCAGTACTTC. It is translated as CASSITVQETQYF.

This clonotype has more than one count but fewer than ten. This chain joins TRBV4-3 and TRBJ2-3; a possible D gene is TRBD1 (5 bases). CDR1 is LGHNA and CDR2 is YSLEER in the germline V gene. The CDR3 sequence is 14 residues long. Trimming stripped 5 bases from V and 1 base from J, with 10 bases between. The chain's CDR3 is CASSYQGGTDTQYF. The CDR3 nucleotides read TGCGCCAGCAGCTATCAGGGTGGCACAGATACGCAGTATTTT.

V is TRBV29-1 and J is TRBJ2-1; no definite D call. Trimming pared 3 bases from V and 6 bases from J, leaving 3 bases between. The CDR3 extends over 10 amino acids. Germline-derived CDR1 and CDR2 are SQVTM and ANQGSEA. CDR3 DNA sequence: TGCAGCGTTGACAGCAATGAGCAGTTCTTC. Translation: CSVDSNEQFF.

The chain has TRBV28 and TRBJ1-4; D not resolved. CDR3 length equals 15 residues. V gave up 7 bases and J gave up 3 bases, with 15 bases separating them. Germline loops: CDR1 MDHEN, CDR2 SYDVKM. As DNA, the CDR3 is TGTGCCAGCACACTAACCGATGCTTCTAATGAAAAACTGTTTTTT. It is translated as CASTLTDASNEKLFF.

The V and J genes are TRBV21-1 and TRBJ2-1; the DNA was not used to check the table's D call, TRBD1. TRBV21-1 is listed as a pseudogene. The CDR3 length is 16 residues. In DNA, the CDR3 is TGTGCCAGCAGCGCCAGTGGTAGGGACAAAAACAATGAGCAGTTCTTC. Its translation: CASSASGRDKNNEQFF.

This clonotype was seen more than once but under ten times. The rearrangement uses TRBV19 and TRBJ2-7; 7 nucleotides agree with TRBD1. This CDR3 is 16 amino acids long. The trim removed 7 bases at V and 1 base at J, leaving 13 bases unmatched. Germline V gene sequence: CDR1 LNHDA, CDR2 SQIVND (reference sequence). CDR3 DNA: TGTGCCAGTACCCCCGGGCGAAGGGGGCAATCCTACGAGCAGTACTTC. Protein: CASTPGRRGQSYEQYF.

This chain links TRBV10-3 with TRBJ2-2, with D perhaps TRBD2 (6 bases). Trimming pared 4 bases from V and 2 bases from J, leaving 8 bases between. The germline gives CDR1 ENHRY, CDR2 SYGVKD. This CDR3 spans 14 amino acids. The CDR3 spells CAISAGVNTGELFF. The DNA for the CDR3 is TGTGCCATCAGTGCGGGGGTAAACACCGGGGAGCTGTTTTTT.

The chain employs TRBV2 and TRBJ1-5; 7 positions match TRBD1. The germline V gene has CDR1 SNHLY and CDR2 FYNNEI. The CDR3 is made up of 15 amino acids. V gave up 4 bases and J gave up 7 bases; unmatched junction bases: 10. CDR3 sequence: CASSVRGGARQPQHF. The DNA of the CDR3 is TGTGCCAGCAGTGTGAGAGGGGGCGCGAGACAGCCCCAGCATTTT.

This rearrangement joins TRBV15 to TRBJ2-2; no clear D gene. Germline CDR1 LNHNV, CDR2 YYDKDF (reference sequence). This CDR3 is built from 13 residues. The germline V and J ends were trimmed by 1 base and 6 bases, with 6 bases remaining between them. This chain's CDR3 is CATSRAIAGELFF. The CDR3 region has the DNA TGTGCCACCAGCAGAGCTATCGCCGGGGAGCTGTTTTTT.

This CDR3 is CASSYPIGGPDNQPQHF. CDR3 bases: TGTGCCAGCAGTTACCCGATTGGGGGCCCCGACAATCAGCCCCAGCATTTT. The gene calls are TRBV6-2 or TRBV6-3 and TRBJ1-5; D may be TRBD1 (6 bases). From germline, CDR1 is MNHEY and CDR2 SVGEGT. This CDR3 comprises 17 residues. Trimming removed 2 bases from V and 3 bases from J, with 17 bases in between.

The CDR3 nucleotides read TGTGCCAGCACGGGATACTCCTACAATGAGCAGTTCTTC. Translated: CASTGYSYNEQFF. V and J are TRBV4-2 and TRBJ2-1, with D perhaps TRBD2 (5 bases). The V gene's germline CDR1 is LGHNA and CDR2 YNFKEQ. The CDR3 contains 13 residues. V was trimmed by 7 bases and J by 0 bases, leaving 7 bases between them.

The rearrangement joins TRBV11-1 to TRBJ1-1; D not certain. The CDR3 runs to 15 residues. CDR1 SGHAT and CDR2 FQDESV come from the germline V gene (reference sequence). V lost 0 bases to trimming and J lost 2 bases, with 10 bases between them. Here the CDR3 reads CASSLAIGSNTEAFF. The CDR3 DNA sequence: TGTGCCAGCAGCTTAGCGATAGGCAGCAACACTGAAGCTTTCTTT.

This clonotype was counted a few times. The chain employs TRBV7-9 and TRBJ2-3; possibly TRBD1 for D (6 bases). The V end lost 3 bases, the J end lost 4 bases, and 17 bases lay between the germline ends. Per germline, CDR1 SEHNR and CDR2 FQNEAQ (reference sequence). The CDR3 spans 16 residues. The CDR3 is CASSFRGTGSADTQYF. The CDR3 DNA sequence: TGTGCCAGCAGCTTTCGTGGAACAGGGTCTGCAGATACGCAGTATTTT.

This clonotype was picked up a small number of times. The chain joins TRBV28 to TRBJ1-1; tentatively, D is TRBD1 (5 bases). Germline CDR1 and CDR2: MDHEN and SYDVKM. The CDR3 extends over 15 amino acids. V lost 5 bases and J 1 base, leaving 14 bases between the germline ends. This chain's CDR3 is CASSLPLGGNTEAFF. The CDR3 DNA reads TGTGCCAGCAGTCTTCCGCTGGGGGGGAACACTGAAGCTTTCTTT.

The chain couples TRBV27 to TRBJ2-3; perhaps D is TRBD1 or TRBD2 (5 bases each). Per the germline V gene, CDR1 is MNHEY and CDR2 is SMNVEV (reference sequence). The CDR3 has 13 amino acids. V lost 4 bases, J lost 8 bases, and 13 bases lay in between. The CDR3 DNA reads TGTGCCAGCAGTTGGGTCTCTGGGGGTACGCAGTATTTT. Amino acids: CASSWVSGGTQYF.

This clonotype was counted between two and nine times. The chain employs TRBV20-1 and TRBJ1-5, with D unresolved. The V gene lost 6 bases and the J gene lost 10 bases, with 13 bases spanning the gap. CDR1 and CDR2 from the germline V gene are DFQATT and SNEGSKA (reference sequence). This CDR3 is 11 amino acids long. The DNA of the CDR3 is TGCAGTGCAGACGACCACGTCCCCCAGCATTTT. Protein: CSADDHVPQHF.

This clonotype was seen only a few times. The chain couples TRBV3-1 to TRBJ2-1; 8 bases fit TRBD1. J was trimmed by 8 bases and V by 5 bases; bases with no gene match: 11. The CDR3 is made up of 15 amino acids. The V gene's germline CDR1 is LGHDT and CDR2 YNNKEL (reference sequence). CDR3 loop: CASSAGVDREYEQFF. Written as DNA, the CDR3 is TGTGCCAGCAGCGCCGGCGTGGACAGGGAGTATGAGCAGTTCTTC.

The chain has TRBV5-1 and TRBJ2-3; 10 bases align to TRBD2. The V and J ends lost 9 bases and 1 base, in that order; junction bases with no gene match: 5. The CDR3 covers 14 residues. Germline CDR1 is SGHRS and CDR2 is YFSETQ. The CDR3 DNA is TGCGCCACCCAGCTAGCGGGGGGCACAGATACGCAGTATTTT. Amino acids: CATQLAGGTDTQYF.